The 14 T cell receptor beta chains below all came from one sample that was sequenced in a study of cytomegalovirus exposure and HLA in healthy donors. The PCR ran on 60 Vbeta and 13 Jbeta primers. Produced via immunoSEQ multiplex PCR; TCRdb's table is partial and in-frame only. The table includes some 95,000 clones, around 73% detected once. Material for sequencing was PBMCs. The receptors shown here come from a female donor in good health and CMV-seronegative.

This clone was seen only once. V usage is TRBV5-1 and J usage is TRBJ2-7; perhaps TRBD1 as D (5 bases). Germline loops: CDR1 SGHRS, CDR2 YFSETQ. The V gene lost 0 bases and the J gene lost 2 bases, with 9 bases spanning the gap. The length of the CDR3 is 14 residues. CDR3 bases: TGCGCCAGCAGCTTGGTAGCAGGGACCTACGAGCAGTACTTC. Protein: CASSLVAGTYEQYF.

The chain's CDR3 is CASSLRGGYRSYEQYF. CDR3 bases: TGTGCCAGCAGCCTTAGAGGGGGCTATAGGTCCTACGAGCAGTACTTC. The rearrangement joins TRBV5-6 to TRBJ2-7; TRBD1 matches 7 bases. The CDR3 contains 16 residues. The V and J ends lost 4 bases and 1 base, in that order; junction bases with no gene match: 11. Germline lookup yields CDR1 SGHDT and CDR2 YYEEEE.

This clone was found a few times. The chain uses TRBV27 and TRBJ2-3; 7 positions agree with TRBD1. V was pared by 5 bases and J by 4 bases, with 9 bases of the junction left unmatched. Germline V CDR1 and CDR2: MNHEY, SMNVEV (reference sequence). There are 15 residues in the CDR3. CDR3 nucleotide sequence: TGTGCCAGCAGTACACGACAGGGTGGGGCAGATACGCAGTATTTT. Amino acid sequence: CASSTRQGGADTQYF.

The chain's CDR3 is CAIRAGQGGTEAFF. The CDR3 bases are TGTGCCATCAGAGCGGGACAAGGAGGCACTGAAGCTTTCTTT. The chain is built from TRBV10-3 and TRBJ1-1, with D possibly being TRBD1 (6 bases). V was clipped by 6 bases and J by 4 bases, with 15 bases between them. Germline CDR1 reads ENHRY; CDR2 reads SYGVKD. CDR3 length equals 14 residues.

CDR3 region: CASSLAGRSSGMIYEQYF. The CDR3 DNA reads TGTGCCAGCAGTTTGGCAGGGCGGAGTAGCGGGATGATCTACGAGCAGTACTTC. The genes are TRBV27 and TRBJ2-7; 8 positions agree with TRBD2. Germline CDR1 reads MNHEY; CDR2 reads SMNVEV (reference sequence). The CDR3 runs 18 residues. J was trimmed by 3 bases and V by 3 bases; bases with no gene match: 16.

The rearrangement links TRBV27 to TRBJ2-6, with D possibly TRBD2 on 5 matching bases. CDR1 MNHEY and CDR2 SMNVEV come from the germline V gene (reference sequence). The CDR3 contains 15 residues. Trimming stripped 5 bases from V and 0 bases from J, with 8 bases between. The CDR3 loop reads CASSPGSSGANVLTF. DNA for the CDR3: TGTGCCAGCAGTCCGGGGTCCTCTGGGGCCAACGTCCTGACTTTC.

V usage is TRBV6-5 and J usage is TRBJ2-7, with TRBD1 identical over 7 bases. The CDR3 has 13 residues. The trim removed 6 bases at V and 3 bases at J, leaving 5 bases unmatched. The germline gives CDR1 MNHEY, CDR2 SVGAGI. Written as DNA, the CDR3 is TGTGCCAGCAGATCGACAGGGTTCTACGAGCAGTACTTC. It is translated as CASRSTGFYEQYF.

The V gene is TRBV6-5, the J gene TRBJ1-3; D unresolved. In germline, CDR1 is MNHEY, CDR2 SVGAGI. V lost 0 bases to trimming and J lost 3 bases, with 9 bases between them. The length of the CDR3 is 15 residues. The CDR3 here is CASSYSPGFGNTIYF. The CDR3 DNA is TGTGCCAGCAGTTACTCCCCGGGATTTGGAAACACCATATATTTT.

The chain combines TRBV4-1 with TRBJ1-2; TRBD1 is a possible D gene (6 bases). Trimming pared 3 bases from V and 4 bases from J, leaving 15 bases between. Per germline, CDR1 MGHRA and CDR2 YSYEKL. The CDR3 totals 15 residues. CDR3 residues: CASSHTPQGSYGYTF. The CDR3, as DNA: TGCGCCAGCAGCCATACCCCCCAGGGGTCCTATGGCTACACCTTC.

This clone was recorded once. The rearrangement uses TRBV30 and TRBJ1-2, with TRBD1 identical over 12 bases. Germline assignment: CDR1 GTSNPN and CDR2 SVGIG (reference sequence). This CDR3 is 15 amino acids long. Trimming removed 1 base from V and 7 bases from J; junction bases left unmatched: 7. The CDR3 here is CAWSAPGQGARGYTF. DNA of the CDR3: TGTGCCTGGAGTGCCCCGGGACAGGGGGCGCGTGGCTACACCTTC.

The rearrangement uses TRBV6-6 and TRBJ2-7; TRBD2 might be the D (5 bases). V lost 6 bases to trimming and J lost 0 bases, with 9 bases between them. The CDR3 length is 13 residues. Germline values: CDR1 MNHNY, CDR2 SVGAGI (reference sequence). The CDR3 DNA sequence: TGTGCCAGCAGCCTAGCTCCCTCCTACGAGCAGTACTTC. This codes for CASSLAPSYEQYF.

The V and J genes are TRBV6-1 and TRBJ2-1, with 12 positions matching TRBD2. The CDR3 spans 15 residues. Germline lookup yields CDR1 MNHNS and CDR2 SASEGT. Trimming cost V 2 bases and J 4 bases; bases outside gene matches: 0. The CDR3 DNA is TGTGCCAGCAGTGAAACTAGCGGGGGGTACAATGAGCAGTTCTTC. Its protein product is CASSETSGGYNEQFF.

The chain links TRBV7-9 to TRBJ1-2, with D unclear. Germline-derived CDR1 and CDR2 are SEHNR and FQNEAQ (reference sequence). The V end was cut by 0 bases, the J end by 0 bases, with 11 bases between. The CDR3 contains 16 residues. CDR3 DNA: TGTGCCAGCAGCTTAGCTCTGGCCAGTCCTAACTATGGCTACACCTTC. It is translated as CASSLALASPNYGYTF.

The chain employs TRBV7-9 and TRBJ2-3, with a weak D call TRBD1 (6 bases). The CDR3 covers 16 residues. The germline V gene encodes CDR1 SEHNR and CDR2 FQNEAQ (reference sequence). Trimming removed 6 bases from V and 0 bases from J, with 16 bases in between. The CDR3 is CASRSQGPTSTDTQYF. CDR3 in DNA: TGTGCCAGCAGATCACAGGGTCCAACTAGCACAGATACGCAGTATTTT.